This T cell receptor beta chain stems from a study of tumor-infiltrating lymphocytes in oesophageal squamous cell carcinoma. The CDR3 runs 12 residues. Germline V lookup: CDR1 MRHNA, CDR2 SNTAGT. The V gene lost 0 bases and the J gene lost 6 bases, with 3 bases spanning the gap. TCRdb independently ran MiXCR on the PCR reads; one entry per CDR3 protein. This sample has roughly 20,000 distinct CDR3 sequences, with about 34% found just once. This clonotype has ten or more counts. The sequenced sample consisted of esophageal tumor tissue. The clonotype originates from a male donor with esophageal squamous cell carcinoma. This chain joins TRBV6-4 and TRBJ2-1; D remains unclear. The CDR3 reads CASSDSSNEQFF. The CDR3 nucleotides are TGTGCCAGCAGTGACTCGTCCAATGAGCAGTTCTTC.